This T cell receptor (beta chain) was identified during a study of neurological immune-mediated disorders. 5'RACE employing 10-nucleotide random UMIs yielded the cDNA. Over 170 million TCR-beta sequences from 15-18 subjects came out of each sequencing run. TCRdb reprocessed the 5' RACE reads with MiXCR, giving one entry per CDR3 protein. This table holds under 35,000 distinct CDR3 sequences, about an eighth found once. In its sample, this clonotype was seen many times. Its specificity is not known. Described time point: technical triplicate 2. The sorted libraries were made from approximately 960,000 CD4+ or CD8+ T cells. Study-wide results and caveats: Multiple sclerosis, the disease with the least TCR clonal expansion, fell below healthy controls, whereas HTLV-1-associated myelopathy showed the most.

The sequencing input was CD4+ T cells from blood. This clonotype originated in a female donor with HTLV-1-associated myelopathy (HAM/TSP).

The DNA for the CDR3 is TGTGCCAGCAGCCAAAGAGCCTGGGACACCAACTATGGCTACACCTTC. It translates to CASSQRAWDTNYGYTF. This chain links TRBV3-1 with TRBJ1-2; a weak D match, TRBD1 (6 bases). V gave up 2 bases and J gave up 2 bases, with 15 bases separating them. The CDR3 is 16 amino acids. Germline V lookup: CDR1 LGHDT, CDR2 YNNKEL (reference sequence).